This TCR beta chain was sequenced during a study of T cell responses to AZD1222 COVID-19 vaccine. Notes on the study in general: Spike-specific TCR repertoires showed rising breadth and depth after two AZD1222 doses.

Libraries were prepared by immunoSEQ multiplex PCR; TCRdb keeps only in-frame clonotypes and omits some of them. The sample has about 81,000 clones, under 95% seen once. The V gene's germline CDR1 is SGHNT and CDR2 YYREEE (reference sequence). The CDR3 has 12 amino acids. Trimming shortened V by 7 bases and J by 7 bases, and 11 bases separated the two germline ends. A single count supports this clone. Its antigen remains unidentified. V and J are TRBV5-4 and TRBJ2-2; D unresolved. The origin of this receptor is an adult in good health. Specimen: peripheral blood, collected on day 0 of AZD1222 vaccination. The CDR3 region is CASSETRGELFF. The CDR3 DNA is TGTGCCAGCTCCGAGACTCGCGGGGAGCTGTTTTTT.